The 8 T cell receptor beta chains listed next were all sequenced from one sample in a study of blood T cell repertoires in COVID-19. Generated by immunoSEQ multiplex PCR, the TCRdb table keeps only in-frame clones and is missing some. The data hold some 90,000 clones, with over 80% observed a single time. The sequenced sample consisted of peripheral blood. The receptor set was obtained from a human donor in a cohort sampled during active COVID-19.

The genes are TRBV10-3 and TRBJ2-1; 9 positions match TRBD1. Germline CDR1 ENHRY, CDR2 SYGVKD. This CDR3 is built from 17 residues. The trim removed 3 bases at V and 0 bases at J, leaving 6 bases unmatched. DNA of the CDR3: TGTGCCATCAGTGACGGGGACAGGGACAGCTCCTACAATGAGCAGTTCTTC. Translated: CAISDGDRDSSYNEQFF.

J is TRBJ1-6 and V is TRBV9; D unclear. V lost 3 bases, J lost 0 bases, and 7 bases lay in between. Germline V gene sequence: CDR1 SGDLS, CDR2 YYNGEE. There are 15 residues in the CDR3. The CDR3 sequence is CASSARSSYNSPLHF. The CDR3 DNA follows: TGTGCCAGCAGCGCGAGAAGCTCCTATAATTCACCCCTCCACTTT.

This chain links TRBV6-5 with TRBJ2-7, with a weak D call TRBD2 (5 bases). This CDR3 comprises 13 residues. CDR1 and CDR2 (germline): MNHEY, SVGAGI. The ends were cut back, 5 bases at V and 3 bases at J, with 11 bases in the middle. The CDR3, as DNA: TGTGCCAGCAGTCCCGGGGAGAACTACGAGCAGTACTTC. It specifies CASSPGENYEQYF.

The gene calls are TRBV27 and TRBJ1-1; perhaps TRBD1 as D (5 bases). The germline V gene encodes CDR1 MNHEY and CDR2 SMNVEV (reference sequence). V shed 5 bases and J shed 0 bases, with 10 bases lying between them. The CDR3 contains 14 residues. Here the CDR3 reads CASSRRGLNTEAFF. The CDR3, as DNA: TGTGCCAGCAGTCGACGGGGGTTGAACACTGAAGCTTTCTTT.

The gene calls are TRBV30 and TRBJ2-3; a weak D match, TRBD1 (5 bases). V was shortened by 3 bases and J by 8 bases, with 12 bases between the two germline ends. Germline V gives CDR1 GTSNPN, CDR2 SVGIG (reference sequence). The CDR3 covers 12 residues. The CDR3 loop reads CAWRTQGSTQYF. The CDR3 coding sequence is TGTGCCTGGAGGACCCAGGGTAGTACGCAGTATTTT.

This clone showed up just a few times. This chain connects TRBV7-3 to TRBJ1-3; D may be TRBD1 (6 bases). Germline V gives CDR1 SGHTA, CDR2 FQGTGA. The CDR3 consists of 13 residues. V was shortened by 5 bases and J by 4 bases, with 9 bases between the two germline ends. Written as DNA, the CDR3 is TGTGCCAGCAGCCTCAGGGGCGGAAACACCATATATTTT. It specifies CASSLRGGNTIYF.

V is TRBV7-9 and J is TRBJ2-7, with TRBD1 matching 7 bases. The CDR3 has 15 amino acids. CDR1 and CDR2 from the germline V gene are SEHNR and FQNEAQ (reference sequence). V lost 6 bases and J lost 0; bases outside the gene matches: 8. CDR3 amino acids: CASRSTGQSSYEQYF. The CDR3 coding sequence is TGTGCCAGCAGGAGCACGGGACAGAGCTCCTACGAGCAGTACTTC.

This rearrangement joins TRBV3-1 (or the pseudogene TRBV3-2) to TRBJ1-5, with TRBD1 matching 9 bases. With V trimmed by 6 bases and J by 0 bases, 6 bases remained unmatched. CDR3 size: 16 residues. Germline values: CDR1 LGHDT, CDR2 YNNKEL (reference sequence). The CDR3 nucleotides are TGTGCCAGCAGTTCCAGACAGGGGGGTAGCAATCAGCCCCAGCATTTT. Its translation: CASSSRQGGSNQPQHF.